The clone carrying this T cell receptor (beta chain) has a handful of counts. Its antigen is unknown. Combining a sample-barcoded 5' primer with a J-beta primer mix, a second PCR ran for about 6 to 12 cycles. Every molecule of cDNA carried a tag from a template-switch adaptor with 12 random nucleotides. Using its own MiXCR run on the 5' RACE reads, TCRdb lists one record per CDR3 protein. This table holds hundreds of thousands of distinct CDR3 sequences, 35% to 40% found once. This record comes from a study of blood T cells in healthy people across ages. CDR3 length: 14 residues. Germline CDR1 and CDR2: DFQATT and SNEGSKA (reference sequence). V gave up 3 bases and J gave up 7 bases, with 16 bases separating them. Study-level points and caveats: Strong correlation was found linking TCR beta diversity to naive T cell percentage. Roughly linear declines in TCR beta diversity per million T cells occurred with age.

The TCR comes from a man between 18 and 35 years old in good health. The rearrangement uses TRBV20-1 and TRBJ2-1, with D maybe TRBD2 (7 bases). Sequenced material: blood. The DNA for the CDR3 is TGCAGTGCTAGTGTTCGGGGGGCGGGTAATGAGCAGTTCTTC. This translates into CSASVRGAGNEQFF.